This record concerns one TCR beta chain sequence. What it recognizes is unknown. These data belong to a study of beta chain features in type 1 diabetes. Study outcomes and limitations: Within each of all four CD4+ subsets, Type 1 diabetes patients had TCRB CDR3s that were moderately but significantly shorter.

The V gene end was trimmed by 2 bases and the J gene end by 3 bases; junction bases not matched to a gene: 4. The CDR3 extends over 14 amino acids. Germline CDR1 is SGHRS and CDR2 is YFSETQ. Expressed TCRB transcripts were sequenced, since all the RNA that had been isolated was reverse transcribed. Libraries were prepared by immunoSEQ multiplex PCR; TCRdb keeps only in-frame clonotypes and omits some of them. Of 150,000 to 200,000 clones detected, almost 8% appear once; the ten largest clones hold about 0.5%. Sequenced material: central memory CD4+ T cells from blood. V and J are TRBV5-1 and TRBJ1-2; 7 positions match TRBD1. The sequence was collected from a man aged 18 to 30 with type 1 diabetes. The CDR3 region has the DNA TGCGCCAGCAGCTTAACAGGGGAGGACTATGGCTACACCTTC. It translates to CASSLTGEDYGYTF.